These 9 T cell receptor beta chains came from one sample sequenced in a study of cytomegalovirus exposure and HLA in healthy donors. The PCR employed 60 Vbeta primers together with 13 Jbeta primers. Libraries were prepared by immunoSEQ multiplex PCR; TCRdb keeps only in-frame clonotypes and omits some of them. The sample contains 210,000 or so clones, roughly 81% of which appear only once. Sequenced input: PBMCs. The receptors here all came from a woman between 25 and 40 years old in good health and CMV-seropositive.

The CDR3 DNA is TGTGCCAGCAGCTTAAGTGGCGGGAGCTTAACCGGGGAGCTGTTTTTT. It specifies CASSLSGGSLTGELFF. This chain connects TRBV7-3 to TRBJ2-2, with 7 bases aligning to TRBD2. This CDR3 is built from 16 residues. Unmatched junction bases numbered 7, after V lost 1 base and J lost 5 bases. Germline assignment: CDR1 SGHTA and CDR2 FQGTGA.

The chain employs TRBV7-6 and TRBJ2-5; 13 positions match TRBD2. This CDR3 region has 17 residues. V lost 2 bases and J lost 7; bases outside the gene matches: 10. Germline V gene sequence: CDR1 SGHVS, CDR2 FNYEAQ. For the CDR3, the DNA is TGTGCCAGCAGCTTAACCGTACTAGCGGGAGGGCGAGGGACCCAGTACTTC. This translates into CASSLTVLAGGRGTQYF.

V usage is TRBV21-1 and J usage is TRBJ1-5; the tabulated D call, TRBD1, remains unverified against the DNA. TRBV21-1 is classified as a pseudogene. There are 18 residues in the CDR3. Written as DNA, the CDR3 is TGTGCCAGCAGCAAAGCGCAGGACAGGGGGCAGAGCAATCAGCCCCAGCATTTT. It codes for CASSKAQDRGQSNQPQHF.

This chain uses TRBV5-1 with TRBJ1-1; D uncertain. The CDR3 is made up of 14 amino acids. V shed 0 bases and J shed 1 base, with 7 bases lying between them. CDR1 and CDR2 (germline): SGHRS, YFSETQ. DNA for the CDR3: TGCGCCAGCAGCTTGGGGGCCTCGAACACTGAAGCTTTCTTT. This translates into CASSLGASNTEAFF.

The J gene is TRBJ2-5, the V gene TRBV29-1; no firm D call. Germline V gene data show CDR1 as SQVTM and CDR2 as ANQGSEA. The CDR3 extends over 13 amino acids. The V gene lost 6 bases and the J gene lost 3 bases, with 14 bases spanning the gap. CDR3 sequence: CSVAPRIKETQYF. DNA of the CDR3: TGCAGCGTGGCCCCCAGGATTAAAGAGACCCAGTACTTC.

J is TRBJ2-2 and V is TRBV4-2; 10 bases fit TRBD1. The CDR3 contains 17 residues. J lost 7 bases, V lost 4 bases, and 12 bases had no gene match. The germline gives CDR1 LGHNA, CDR2 YNFKEQ. CDR3 protein: CASSLKPGQGLGGELFF. In DNA, the CDR3 is TGTGCCAGCAGCCTCAAGCCGGGACAGGGGTTGGGCGGGGAGCTGTTTTTT.

The V call is TRBV5-8, the J call TRBJ2-5; the D gene is possibly TRBD1 (7 bases). Germline loops: CDR1 SGHTS, CDR2 YDEGEE. The germline V and J ends were trimmed by 2 bases and 5 bases, with 19 bases remaining between them. This CDR3 comprises 16 residues. This CDR3 reads CASSFTGGGGWETQYF. The CDR3 DNA sequence: TGTGCCAGCAGCTTTACTGGAGGAGGGGGCTGGGAGACCCAGTACTTC.

This chain connects TRBV6-1 to TRBJ1-1, with TRBD1 as a possible D gene (6 bases). V was cut by 5 bases and J by 1 base, with 11 bases left in between. The CDR3 consists of 14 residues. CDR1 is MNHNS, CDR2 SASEGT, per germline. CDR3 amino acids: CASSRSGQNTEAFF. The CDR3, as DNA: TGTGCCAGCAGTCGCTCGGGACAGAACACTGAAGCTTTCTTT.

The chain combines TRBV2 with TRBJ2-3; D remains unclear. V lost 2 bases and J 2 bases, leaving 14 bases between the germline ends. Germline-derived CDR1 and CDR2 are SNHLY and FYNNEI. This CDR3 spans 16 amino acids. Here the CDR3 reads CASSESSRISTDTQYF. The CDR3 nucleotides read TGTGCCAGCAGTGAAAGTTCGAGAATCTCCACAGATACGCAGTATTTT.